The text below deals with one T cell receptor beta chain. The CDR3 sequence is 14 residues long. V was clipped by 1 base and J by 3 bases, with 10 bases between them. Germline CDR1 reads LGHDT; CDR2 reads YNNKEL (reference sequence). This record comes from a study of blood T cell repertoires in COVID-19. Background on the study: The United States, Italy and Spain provided the acute and convalescent COVID-19 samples. Sources were T cells, B-cell-depleted T cells, or PBMCs; the material itself was cDNA or gDNA.

Authors' processing steps: Estimation of nucleated cell counts was performed using reference gene primer amplification. Sequencing used immunoSEQ multiplex PCR; TCRdb keeps in-frame clones, though not all of them. Clone size and the V and J calls come from that table; the DNA yielded D and trimming. This sample carries about 250,000 clones, roughly 84% of them seen once, and the ten largest clones take about 4.5%. The receptor's source is a man over 45 with active or convalescent COVID-19. The rearrangement uses TRBV3-1 (or the pseudogene TRBV3-2) and TRBJ2-7; D ambiguous. The specimen sequenced was peripheral blood. The CDR3 here is CASSQGASYYEQYF. The CDR3 nucleotides are TGTGCCAGCAGCCAAGGGGCCAGTTACTACGAGCAGTACTTC.